The subject of this entry is one TCR beta chain. The antigen this receptor binds is unknown. Nothing much larger sits one base from this clone, and base qualities are not available. This record belongs to a study of shared T cell receptors in the human thymus (dated by TCRdb to the early 2020s). With respect to the entire study: The study examined how self-reactive, shared T-cell receptor alpha chains are generated in the human thymus.

Receptor libraries were prepared by the immunoSEQ multiplex PCR assay. TCRdb holds this immuneACCESS table with in-frame rearrangements only. Some clones are missing; in checked studies, unresolved V genes explain under half, and the rest has no known cause. The sample has over 450,000 clones on record, approximately 78% of them singletons. Of the sample, about 0.012% falls within the top ten clones. These data were also reused for a study on human thymus T cells. From the second report: Immunologically healthy infants undergoing open corrective cardiac surgery for congenital heart defects in Finland were used as donors. The thymus tissue came from surgical resects taken out during corrective cardiac surgery. V and J gene segment usage appeared biased in both thymic and peripheral blood repertoires. The related research found that thymic TCR repertoires overlapped highly between unrelated individuals. The study used fewer than ten infant thymus samples plus four related peripheral blood samples to characterize TCR alpha and beta repertoires. The infant donors were roughly 7 to 244 days old, and the cohort included over 5 males and a couple of females. After being mechanically released from the tissue, thymocytes were kept at -70 degrees C in pellets of roughly 9.5-31 million cells. Genomic DNA was extracted from frozen cell pellets with a QIAsymphony instrument. Using the immunoSEQ multiplex PCR assay, the TCRB and TCRAD loci were amplified from a standardized quantity of quality-controlled genomic DNA. The V(D)J region was spanned by amplicons of a length sufficient to cover the CDR3 and to identify V and J genes. The commercial immunoSEQ service was used to sequence amplicons on an Illumina platform. Primer bias and sequencing errors were corrected as previously described, and TCRAD and TCRB definitions were based on the IMGT database. immunoSEQ Analyzer 3.0 and VDJTools were used for repertoire analysis, which covered basic statistics, V/J segment usage, diversity estimates, rarefaction and pairwise overlap. Chao1, ChaoE, Efron-Thisted, Shannon and inverse Simpson indices were used to estimate diversity, which was also estimated on datasets down-sampled to the smallest sample. Repertoire overlap was determined by strict matching of CDR3 nucleotide sequence, V gene and J gene, and Jaccard-based multidimensional scaling clustering was applied. On average, thymus samples yielded around 810,000 unique TCRB clonotypes, whereas blood samples yielded approximately 90,000.

Sequencing was performed on thymocytes. This TCR came from a boy younger than two with a congenital heart defect. Donor details come from another sample of the same person, matched by shared clones.

The base sequence is TGTGCCAGCAGCCAACTAGGGAACACTGAAGCTTTCTTT. It codes for CASSQLGNTEAFF. The receptor chain draws on TRBV4-2 and TRBJ1-1; the D gene is unclear. Between the V and J ends, shortened by 2 bases and 1 base respectively, the junction contains 5 bases. Based on the germline V gene, the CDR1 and CDR2 sequences are LGHNA and YNFKEQ. The CDR3 runs 13 residues from the cysteine to the phenylalanine. CDR3 DNA only is kept here, 39 bases in frame from base 1.